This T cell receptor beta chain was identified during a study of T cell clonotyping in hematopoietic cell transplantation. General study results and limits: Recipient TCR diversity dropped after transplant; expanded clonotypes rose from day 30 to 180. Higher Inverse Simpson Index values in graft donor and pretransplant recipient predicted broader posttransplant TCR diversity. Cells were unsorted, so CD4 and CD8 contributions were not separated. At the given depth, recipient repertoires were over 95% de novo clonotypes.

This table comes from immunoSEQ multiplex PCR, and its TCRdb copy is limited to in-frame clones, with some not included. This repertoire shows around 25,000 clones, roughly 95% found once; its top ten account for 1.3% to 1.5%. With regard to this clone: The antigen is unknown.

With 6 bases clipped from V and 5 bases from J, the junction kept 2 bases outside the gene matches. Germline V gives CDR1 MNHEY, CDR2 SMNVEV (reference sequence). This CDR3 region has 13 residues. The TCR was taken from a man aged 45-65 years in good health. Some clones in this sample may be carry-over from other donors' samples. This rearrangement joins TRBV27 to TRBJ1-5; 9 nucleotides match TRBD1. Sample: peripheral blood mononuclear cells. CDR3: CASSWTGDQPQHF. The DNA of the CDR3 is TGTGCCAGCAGCTGGACAGGGGATCAGCCCCAGCATTTT.